The source of this T cell receptor beta chain is a study of T-cell memory formation after mild COVID-19. Overall study context: TCR clusters mostly belonged to single donors.

This clonotype was seen a few times. V was shortened by 0 bases and J by 0 bases, with 24 bases between the two germline ends. The CDR3 covers 20 residues. Looked up from germline, CDR1 is DFQATT and CDR2 is SNEGSKA (reference sequence). TCRdb re-analysed the 5' RACE reads in MiXCR, keeping a single row per CDR3 protein. Among roughly 250,000 distinct CDR3 sequences, 16% were seen once, and the ten largest hold approximately 3.5%. This clonotype originated in a man younger than 30 who had mild COVID-19 (a few samples of this study predate the infection). Cell type and time point are not known. The chain combines TRBV20-1 with TRBJ1-3; the D gene is possibly TRBD1 (5 bases). Source material: PBMCs or a T cell subset sorted from them (not recorded which). The CDR3 nucleotides read TGCAGTGCTAGAGATGGAGTGGGGGGATACCCACTTTCCTCTGGAAACACCATATATTTT. Translated, it gives CSARDGVGGYPLSSGNTIYF.